This T cell receptor beta chain stems from a study of chemoradiotherapy in HPV16-positive cancers. Regarding this clone: What it recognizes is unknown.

Produced via immunoSEQ multiplex PCR; TCRdb's table is partial and in-frame only. The sample includes approximately 27,000 clones, approximately 80% seen only once; the top ten take roughly 5.5%. Study outcomes and limitations: Functional assays defining HPV-specific T cells used only a couple of HPV16-positive patients. Candidate HPV-specific clones and E7-related TCR motifs grew in tumor during treatment.

This material consisted of blood, taken from a patient who underwent chemoradiotherapy. This receptor was taken from a human donor with HPV-associated anogenital cancer.

The CDR3 here is CASNREFVGNQPQHF. CDR3 bases: TGTGCCAGTAACAGGGAATTTGTCGGCAATCAGCCCCAGCATTTT. The chain carries TRBV19 and TRBJ1-5; perhaps TRBD1 as D (6 bases). The length of the CDR3 is 15 residues. V shed 7 bases and J shed 2 bases, with 15 bases lying between them. Germline CDR1 and CDR2: LNHDA and SQIVND (reference sequence).